Listed below are T cell receptor beta chains from one sample, sequenced in a study of cytomegalovirus exposure and HLA in healthy donors. Assay used: immunoSEQ multiplex PCR; TCRdb lists only in-frame clones, some missing. This sample yields 150,000 to 250,000 clones, of which around 85% are seen a single time; approximately 2.2% belongs to the top ten. The sample consisted of PBMCs. The receptors shown here come from a woman between 50 and 59 years old in good health and CMV-seronegative. Both conserved end residues are part of each CDR3. A D gene is named only where the DNA matches it firmly. Only part of the rows carry a size: once, few, many, or a class if the clone is expanded.

clone size	J gene	D gene	V gene	CDR3 protein	CDR3 DNA
few	TRBJ2-5	TRBD1	TRBV18	CASSLGQGQETQYF	TGTGCCAGCTCACTCGGACAGGGGCAAGAGACCCAGTACTTC
-	TRBJ2-7	-	TRBV5-1	CASRLSGSSYEQYF	TGCGCCAGCAGGCTCTCAGGGTCATCCTACGAGCAGTACTTC
-	TRBJ1-3	-	TRBV28	CASSSPGGNTIYF	TGTGCCAGCAGTTCCCCAGGCGGAAACACCATATATTTT
-	TRBJ1-2	TRBD1	TRBV28	CASSSGTVAYGYTF	TGTGCCAGCAGTTCCGGGACAGTTGCCTATGGCTACACCTTC
-	TRBJ2-1	-	TRBV9	CASSPPPEPFYNEQFF	TGTGCCAGCAGCCCCCCCCCGGAGCCGTTCTACAATGAGCAGTTCTTC
once	TRBJ1-2	-	TRBV7-6	CASSSPQEVAYGYTF	TGTGCCAGCAGCTCCCCCCAGGAGGTGGCCTATGGCTACACCTTC
-	TRBJ1-5	-	TRBV30	CAWSVNSNSNQPQHF	TGTGCCTGGAGTGTAAACTCGAATAGCAATCAGCCCCAGCATTTT
few	TRBJ2-7	-	TRBV6-5	CASSEREQYF	TGTGCCAGCAGTGAACGGGAGCAGTACTTC
-	TRBJ2-2	TRBD2	TRBV27	CASSLMAWGGVNTGELFF	TGTGCCAGCAGTTTAATGGCCTGGGGGGGAGTGAACACCGGGGAGCTGTTTTTT
-	TRBJ2-1	TRBD2	TRBV2	CASRLVASGSRNEQFF	TGTGCCAGCAGGCTCGTGGCTAGCGGGAGCAGAAATGAGCAGTTCTTC
-	TRBJ2-2	TRBD2	TRBV23-1	CASSQGLAANTGELFF	TGCGCCAGCAGTCAGGGTCTAGCGGCGAACACCGGGGAGCTGTTTTTT
once	TRBJ2-5	-	TRBV18	CASSPPNFMETQYF	TGTGCCAGCTCACCTCCAAATTTCATGGAGACCCAGTACTTC
-	TRBJ1-2	-	TRBV7-2	CASSLILSQGYTF	TGTGCCAGCAGCTTAATCCTCAGTCAAGGCTACACCTTC
few	TRBJ2-1	TRBD2	TRBV7-2	CASSLEGLAGNEQFF	TGTGCCAGCAGCTTAGAAGGCCTAGCGGGAAATGAGCAGTTCTTC
-	TRBJ1-4	-	TRBV7-9	CSSSFARVYEKLFF	TGTTCCAGCAGCTTCGCCAGGGTGTATGAAAAACTGTTTTTT
-	TRBJ1-3	-	TRBV6-1	CASSELGTSGNTIYF	TGTGCCAGCAGTGAATTGGGCACCTCTGGAAACACCATATATTTT
-	TRBJ1-5	TRBD1	TRBV27	CASSWTGRGQPQHF	TGTGCCAGCAGCTGGACAGGGAGGGGACAGCCCCAGCATTTT
few	TRBJ1-3	-	TRBV28	CASSQLFETAGNTIYF	TGTGCCAGCAGTCAATTATTCGAAACAGCTGGAAACACCATATATTTT
-	TRBJ2-2	-	TRBV9	CASSPRFTGELFF	TGTGCCAGCAGCCCACGGTTCACCGGGGAGCTGTTTTTT